The 19 T cell receptor beta chains listed next were all sequenced from one sample in a study of T cell repertoires in ileal Crohn's disease. Sequencing used immunoSEQ multiplex PCR; TCRdb keeps in-frame clones, though not all of them. The table lists roughly 13,000 clones, 80% to 90% of them singletons. Indicated time point: neoterminal ileum biopsy at postoperative endoscopy, about 6 months after surgery. The sequenced sample was ileal tissue. These receptors all stem from an adult with Crohn's disease.

This clone was seen a few times. This chain connects TRBV19 to TRBJ1-5, with 9 bases fitting TRBD1. Germline CDR1 and CDR2: LNHDA and SQIVND (reference sequence). The CDR3 is 14 amino acids. Germline trimming cut 4 bases from V and 6 bases from J; bases unmatched to any gene: 4. The CDR3 loop is CASSTTGGGQPQHF. The CDR3 bases are TGTGCCAGTAGTACGACAGGGGGTGGTCAGCCCCAGCATTTT.

V gene TRBV5-1 combines with J gene TRBJ1-5; D is undetermined. Looked up from germline, CDR1 is SGHRS and CDR2 is YFSETQ. The CDR3 has 13 residues. Deletions cut 0 bases from V and 4 bases from J, with 5 bases between. The CDR3 reads CASSLEENQPQHF. As DNA, the CDR3 is TGCGCCAGCAGCTTGGAGGAGAATCAGCCCCAGCATTTT.

The rearrangement uses TRBV27 and TRBJ2-7; D gene ambiguous. CDR3 length equals 13 residues. Deletions cut 4 bases from V and 0 bases from J, with 7 bases between. Per germline, CDR1 MNHEY and CDR2 SMNVEV (reference sequence). The CDR3 coding sequence is TGTGCCAGCAGTTATAAGAGCTCCTACGAGCAGTACTTC. Amino acids: CASSYKSSYEQYF.

V usage is TRBV5-1 and J usage is TRBJ2-1; 10 bases fit TRBD2. Germline-derived CDR1 and CDR2 are SGHRS and YFSETQ. The trim removed 4 bases at V and 10 bases at J, leaving 14 bases unmatched. CDR3 length: 16 residues. The CDR3 protein is CASSPQSERGGWEQFF. CDR3 in DNA: TGCGCCAGCAGCCCCCAGTCTGAGCGGGGGGGCTGGGAGCAGTTCTTC.

The rearrangement uses TRBV14 and TRBJ1-2; tentatively, D is TRBD1 (5 bases). CDR3 size: 14 residues. Germline CDR1 and CDR2: SGHDN and FVKESK. V lost 3 bases and J 5 bases, leaving 13 bases between the germline ends. The CDR3 DNA is TGTGCCAGCAGCCAGAGGCCGGGGGGGTATGGCTACACCTTC. The encoded protein is CASSQRPGGYGYTF. The whole variable domain, filled in from reference TRBV14 and TRBJ1-2, reads EAGVTQFPSHSVIEKGQTVTLRCDPISGHDNLYWYRRVMGKEIKFLLHFVKESKQDESGMPNNRFLAERTGGTYSTLKVQPAELEDSGVYFCASSQRPGGYGYTFGSGTRLTVV.

The rearrangement joins TRBV5-1 to TRBJ1-1; 7 bases align to TRBD1. Unmatched junction bases numbered 8, after V lost 6 bases and J lost 6 bases. This CDR3 comprises 13 residues. The germline V gene encodes CDR1 SGHRS and CDR2 YFSETQ. The CDR3, as DNA: TGCGCCAGCAACTTCCCAGGGACAGCTGAAGCTTTCTTT. Translating gives CASNFPGTAEAFF.

The chain carries TRBV6-6 and TRBJ2-7; 7 nucleotides agree with TRBD1. The CDR3 has 12 residues. V was clipped by 8 bases and J by 0 bases; unmatched bases: 1. Germline CDR1 MNHNY, CDR2 SVGAGI (reference sequence). The CDR3 DNA reads TGTGCCAGCCGGGACAGCTCCTACGAGCAGTACTTC. Protein sequence: CASRDSSYEQYF.

This chain connects TRBV4-3 to TRBJ2-5, with TRBD2 as a possible D gene (5 bases). Germline V lookup: CDR1 LGHNA, CDR2 YSLEER. The CDR3 covers 16 residues. With 0 bases removed from V and 11 bases from J, the gap between germline ends came to 22 bases. The CDR3 DNA is TGCGCCAGCAGCCAAGATATCGGGGAGCCATCGTGGGAGCAGTACTTC. The encoded protein is CASSQDIGEPSWEQYF.

This clone was found a few times. The V call is TRBV28, the J call TRBJ2-7, with 8 bases fitting TRBD2. The CDR3 sequence is 14 residues long. V shed 6 bases, J shed 3 bases, and the junction held 7 bases outside the gene matches. Germline V gene lookup returns CDR1 MDHEN and CDR2 SYDVKM. CDR3 DNA: TGTGCCAGCAGCCCCACAACTAGCGGCTACGAGCAGTACTTC. It specifies CASSPTTSGYEQYF.

This chain links TRBV4-2 with TRBJ1-4; 9 positions match TRBD1. Germline values: CDR1 LGHNA, CDR2 YNFKEQ. The CDR3 has 14 residues. The V segment lost 6 bases and the J segment 6 bases; nucleotides outside the gene matches: 5. In DNA form, the CDR3 reads TGTGCCAGCAGAGGGGACAGGGCATATGAAAAACTGTTTTTT. It yields the protein CASRGDRAYEKLFF.

The chain employs TRBV27 and TRBJ2-7; TRBD2 agrees at 8 bases. The CDR3 covers 13 residues. Losses at the gene ends were 7 bases for V and 7 bases for J; bases not matched to a gene: 9. CDR1 is MNHEY and CDR2 is SMNVEV in the germline V gene (reference sequence). CDR3 in amino acids: CASNAGGRGEQYF. CDR3 nucleotide sequence: TGTGCCAGCAACGCGGGAGGACGAGGGGAGCAGTACTTC.

The V call is TRBV5-1, the J call TRBJ2-1; 9 nucleotides line up with TRBD2. The trim removed 7 bases at V and 5 bases at J, leaving 13 bases unmatched. The CDR3 has 16 amino acids. Looked up from germline, CDR1 is SGHRS and CDR2 is YFSETQ. CDR3 in amino acids: CASASRASGANNEQFF. CDR3 nucleotides: TGCGCCAGCGCTTCTCGAGCTAGCGGGGCTAACAATGAGCAGTTCTTC.

This clone was detected only a few times. The gene calls are TRBV27 and TRBJ2-7; D might be TRBD2 (5 bases). Trimming stripped 7 bases from V and 0 bases from J, with 16 bases between. The germline gives CDR1 MNHEY, CDR2 SMNVEV (reference sequence). The CDR3 loop spans 15 amino acids. This CDR3 is CASNPAGRSSYEQYF. The DNA of the CDR3 is TGTGCCAGCAACCCCGCGGGTCGGAGCTCCTACGAGCAGTACTTC.

V and J are TRBV11-2 and TRBJ1-1; D ambiguous. The ends were cut back, 4 bases at V and 2 bases at J, with 5 bases in the middle. This CDR3 contains 12 residues. The germline V gene has CDR1 SGHAT and CDR2 FQNNGV. The CDR3 DNA sequence: TGTGCCAGCAGCTGGAGTAACACTGAAGCTTTCTTT. This codes for CASSWSNTEAFF.

The V call is TRBV6-5, the J call TRBJ1-1; the D gene is possibly TRBD1 (6 bases). CDR1 MNHEY and CDR2 SVGAGI come from the germline V gene. The CDR3 has 14 amino acids. Trimming cost V 4 bases and J 7 bases, with 16 bases left between them. For the CDR3, the DNA is TGTGCCAGCAGTTCGGTATTCAGGGGTAGTGAAGCTTTCTTT. It specifies CASSSVFRGSEAFF.

This chain connects TRBV7-8 to TRBJ1-5, with D perhaps TRBD1 (5 bases). The CDR3 contains 15 residues. Germline assignment: CDR1 SGHVS and CDR2 FQNEAQ. V was clipped by 1 base and J by 4 bases, with 11 bases between them. DNA for the CDR3: TGTGCCAGCAGCTTAGGCAGGGCTAGTAATCAGCCCCAGCATTTT. It encodes CASSLGRASNQPQHF.

This chain connects TRBV7-2 to TRBJ2-1; 10 nucleotides match TRBD1. Germline V lookup: CDR1 SGHTA, CDR2 FQGNSA. The ends lost 1 base at V and 10 bases at J; junction bases unmatched: 16. This CDR3 is built from 18 residues. The CDR3 DNA reads TGTGCCAGCAGCTTAGGTCGGTCCGGGACAGGGGCCCTTAGGGAGCAGTTCTTC. The encoded protein is CASSLGRSGTGALREQFF.

The V gene is TRBV19, the J gene TRBJ1-3, with D possibly TRBD1 on 6 matching bases. Germline V lookup: CDR1 LNHDA, CDR2 SQIVND (reference sequence). V gave up 4 bases and J gave up 2 bases, with 15 bases separating them. The CDR3 loop spans 16 amino acids. This CDR3 is CASSTGFTGPGNTIYF. The CDR3 DNA reads TGTGCCAGTAGTACTGGTTTCACAGGGCCTGGAAACACCATATATTTT.

V usage is TRBV5-1 and J usage is TRBJ1-1; 8 nucleotides agree with TRBD1. Germline lookup yields CDR1 SGHRS and CDR2 YFSETQ. V shed 0 bases, J shed 5 bases, and the junction held 12 bases outside the gene matches. The CDR3 extends over 17 amino acids. This CDR3 reads CASSLALAGGLGTEAFF. In DNA, the CDR3 is TGCGCCAGCAGCTTGGCCTTGGCAGGGGGCCTGGGTACTGAAGCTTTCTTT.